The clone carrying this T cell receptor beta chain was found a few times. Antigen specificity is unknown. Unique molecular identifiers were incorporated into the prepared TCRbeta library. TCRdb recomputed calls from the PCR reads with MiXCR, one row per CDR3 protein. The sample yields around 800,000 distinct CDR3 sequences, about 15% seen once. This entry comes from a study of T-cell reconstitution after alpha-beta-depleted transplantation in children. The CDR3 is 11 amino acids. The germline V and J ends were trimmed by 7 bases and 13 bases, with 14 bases remaining between them. Germline V CDR1 and CDR2: SEHNR, FQNEAQ (reference sequence). Findings and caveats of the study: A year had passed since transplant, and T-cell counts and diversity by then came mostly from newly produced T cells. In some patients, recipient T cells and intrathymic progenitors surviving conditioning explained high day-60 diversity. Several hundred expanded graft clones reportedly gave rise to the alpha-beta T cells present about two months after transplant.

The receptor's source is a male patient aged 10 to 17 who had a stem cell transplant for acute lymphoblastic leukemia, so the T cells may come from the graft donor. The sequencing here drew on PBMCs, mostly from graft donor cells, taken 360 days after TCRalphabeta/CD19-depleted stem cell transplant. The rearrangement links TRBV7-9 to TRBJ1-5; D gene ambiguous. The DNA for the CDR3 is TGTGCCAGCACCCGGTTCGGCTATCAGCATTTT. As protein: CASTRFGYQHF.